This T cell receptor beta chain was captured by sequencing in a study of naive and memory T cell subsets. An equimolar mix of two oligonucleotides served as the beta constant-region primer for TRBC1 and TRBC2. Ligated cDNA was amplified by four rounds of PCR with nested alpha and beta constant-region primers and SP2. Ligation attached a single-stranded oligonucleotide with a 12-nucleotide UMI and the SP2 primer to the cDNA 3' end. TCRdb reprocessed the UMI-ligation and nested PCR reads via MiXCR and lists one record per CDR3 protein. The table lists roughly 130,000 distinct CDR3 sequences, over 30% of them singletons. This clonotype was detected a few times. Germline values: CDR1 DFQATT, CDR2 SNEGSKA (reference sequence). The CDR3 is 15 amino acids. J gave up 10 bases and V 5 bases, and 16 bases lay outside the gene matches.

The genes are TRBV20-1 and TRBJ2-1; 8 nucleotides agree with TRBD1. Input material: central memory CD4+ T cells from blood. This TCR came from a human donor in good health. The CDR3 DNA reads as TGCAGTGCTTTGAGATCGGACAGGGCGGGCGTCGAGCAGTTCTTC. Its protein product is CSALRSDRAGVEQFF.